This T cell receptor beta chain was documented in a study of blood T cell repertoires in COVID-19. Turning to the study itself: From T cells, B-cell-depleted T cells, or PBMCs came the material, which was cDNA or gDNA.

Grouping used clinical history reported by participants in a survey and questionnaire. Authors' data handling: Researchers report that nucleated cell counts were estimated from reference gene primer amplification. The protocol was immunoSEQ multiplex PCR, while the TCRdb copy is restricted to in-frame clones and leaves out a portion. The V and J calls and clone size were taken over from that table, and D and trimming were inferred from the DNA. The table shows around 420,000 clones, with roughly 86% occurring only once. In germline, CDR1 is SQVTM, CDR2 ANQGSEA. Trimming removed 6 bases at V and 0 bases at J, with 9 bases between. This CDR3 comprises 13 residues.

This chain uses TRBV29-1 with TRBJ1-3, with unresolved D. The sequencing sample was made of PBMCs or T cells enriched from blood (not recorded which). This receptor was taken from a woman aged 40 to 50 with acute COVID-19. Written as DNA, the CDR3 is TGCAGCGTCTCCGCCTACTCTGGAAACACCATATATTTT. Protein: CSVSAYSGNTIYF.